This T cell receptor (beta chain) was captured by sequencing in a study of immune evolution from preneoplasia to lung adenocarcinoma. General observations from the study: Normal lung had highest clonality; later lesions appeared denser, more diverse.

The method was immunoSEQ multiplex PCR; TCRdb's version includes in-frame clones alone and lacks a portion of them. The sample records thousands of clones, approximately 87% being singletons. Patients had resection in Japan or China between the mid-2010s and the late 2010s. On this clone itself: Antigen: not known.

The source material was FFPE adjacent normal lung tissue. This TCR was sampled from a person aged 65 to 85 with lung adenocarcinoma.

The CDR3 loop reads CASTRNNYGYTF. CDR3 DNA: TGTGCCAGCACTAGAAACAACTATGGCTACACCTTC. The chain uses TRBV11-2 and TRBJ1-2; D unclear. V shed 7 bases and J shed 2 bases, with 8 bases lying between them. Per the germline V gene, CDR1 is SGHAT and CDR2 is FQNNGV. CDR3 length equals 12 residues.